This is a list of T cell receptor beta chains from one sample in a study of STAT3 mutations in large granular lymphocyte leukemia. TCRdb's table, derived via immunoSEQ multiplex PCR, lists solely in-frame clones and lacks some. The table records 25,000 to 40,000 clones, approximately 84% of them present only once. The sequencing input was peripheral blood mononuclear cells. The receptor source for this set is a man in his 60s with T-cell large granular lymphocyte leukemia. Some clones in this sample may be carry-over from other donors' samples. Each CDR3 is given with its conserved first and last residue. A D gene is named only where the DNA matches it firmly. Expanded clones get a size class; other rows say once, few or many, or leave the size out.

TRBV6-5,TRBD2,.,14,TRBJ2-4,CASSGGGGTNIQYF,TGTGCCAGCAGTGGAGGCGGGGGGACAAACATTCAGTACTTC
TRBV18,TRBD2,.,17,TRBJ2-5,CASSPPVAGMYQETQYF,TGTGCCAGCTCACCACCGGTAGCGGGGATGTACCAAGAGACCCAGTACTTC
TRBV30,.,.,13,TRBJ1-5,CAWSLGSDQPQHF,TGTGCCTGGAGTTTGGGATCTGATCAGCCCCAGCATTTT
TRBV30,TRBD2,.,16,TRBJ2-1,CAGYGLAGGPKNEQFF,TGTGCCGGATATGGACTAGCGGGAGGGCCTAAGAATGAGCAGTTCTTC
TRBV6-6,TRBD1,.,14,TRBJ2-5,CASSFGTAQETQYF,TGTGCCAGCAGTTTTGGGACAGCCCAAGAGACCCAGTACTTC
TRBV5-8,TRBD2,.,19,TRBJ2-3,CASSPGVVAGVRVTDTQYF,TGTGCCAGCAGCCCGGGGGTGGTAGCGGGAGTCCGGGTTACAGATACGCAGTATTTT
TRBV27,TRBD1,.,14,TRBJ2-7,CATRAGQGTPREYF,TGTGCCACCCGAGCGGGACAGGGAACTCCCCGCGAGTACTTC
TRBV30,.,.,14,TRBJ2-7,CAWSMGGGLSEQYF,TGTGCCTGGAGTATGGGGGGAGGTCTCTCGGAGCAGTACTTC
TRBV7-3,.,.,15,TRBJ2-5,CASSKGGGGGETQYF,TGTGCCAGCAGCAAAGGGGGGGGAGGAGGAGAGACCCAGTACTTC
TRBV7-9,.,.,14,TRBJ2-3,CASSLPGSMDTQYF,TGTGCCAGCAGCTTACCCGGGTCTATGGATACGCAGTATTTT
TRBV29-1,.,.,12,TRBJ1-5,CSVVSRHEPQHF,TGCAGCGTTGTGAGTCGTCATGAGCCCCAGCATTTT
TRBV11-2,TRBD1,.,15,TRBJ2-7,CASSSLRDRGYEQYF,TGTGCCAGCAGCTCTTTACGGGACAGGGGTTACGAGCAGTACTTC
TRBV6-6,.,.,15,TRBJ1-5,CASSYSGVLNQPQHF,TGTGCCAGCAGTTACTCGGGGGTTTTGAATCAGCCCCAGCATTTT
TRBV30,.,once,15,TRBJ1-4,CAWSVGGVFNEKLFF,TGTGCCTGGAGTGTGGGGGGAGTATTTAATGAAAAACTGTTTTTT
TRBV11-2,.,.,15,TRBJ1-3,CASSARGLSGNTIYF,TGTGCCAGCAGCGCCAGGGGTCTCTCTGGAAACACCATATATTTT
TRBV15,TRBD1,.,16,TRBJ2-7,CATSRDRKTGSYEQYF,TGTGCCACCAGCAGAGATCGGAAGACAGGGAGCTACGAGCAGTACTTC
TRBV6-5,.,.,15,TRBJ1-1,CASSYSSGVNTEAFF,TGTGCCAGCAGTTACTCGTCGGGGGTCAACACTGAAGCTTTCTTT
TRBV14,.,.,11,TRBJ2-7,CASTQGYEQYF,TGTGCCAGCACCCAGGGCTACGAGCAGTACTTC
TRBV5-1,.,.,13,TRBJ2-7,CASSSSVSNEQYF,TGCGCCAGCAGCTCCAGTGTCAGTAACGAGCAGTACTTC
TRBV10-2,.,.,16,TRBJ1-5,CASSESIGQINQPQHF,TGCGCCAGCAGTGAGTCTATTGGACAGATCAATCAGCCCCAGCATTTT
TRBV4-2,TRBD1,.,13,TRBJ1-4,CASSDRVNEKLFF,TGTGCCAGCAGCGACAGGGTTAATGAAAAACTGTTTTTT
TRBV11-2,.,.,16,TRBJ2-7,CASTDRRRRGQFEQYF,TGTGCCAGCACCGACCGCCGGAGGAGGGGGCAATTCGAGCAGTACTTC
TRBV6-6,.,.,14,TRBJ1-1,CASTQKKGDTEAFF,TGTGCCAGCACCCAAAAAAAGGGGGACACTGAAGCTTTCTTT
TRBV20-1,.,.,11,TRBJ2-5,CSATLTETQYF,TGCAGTGCTACACTCACCGAGACCCAGTACTTC
TRBV9,.,once,15,TRBJ2-5,CASSPWGGDQETQYF,TGTGCCAGCAGCCCCTGGGGTGGGGACCAAGAGACCCAGTACTTC
TRBV5-1,.,.,13,TRBJ1-1,CASSLDQYLEAFF,TGCGCCAGCAGCTTGGACCAGTATCTTGAAGCTTTCTTT
TRBV4-3,.,.,16,TRBJ1-4,CASSQDFGSTNEKLFF,TGCGCCAGCAGCCAAGATTTCGGGAGCACTAATGAAAAACTGTTTTTT
TRBV9,.,.,15,TRBJ2-6,CASSVRSSGANVLTF,TGTGCCAGCAGCGTCCGGAGCTCTGGGGCCAACGTCCTGACTTTC